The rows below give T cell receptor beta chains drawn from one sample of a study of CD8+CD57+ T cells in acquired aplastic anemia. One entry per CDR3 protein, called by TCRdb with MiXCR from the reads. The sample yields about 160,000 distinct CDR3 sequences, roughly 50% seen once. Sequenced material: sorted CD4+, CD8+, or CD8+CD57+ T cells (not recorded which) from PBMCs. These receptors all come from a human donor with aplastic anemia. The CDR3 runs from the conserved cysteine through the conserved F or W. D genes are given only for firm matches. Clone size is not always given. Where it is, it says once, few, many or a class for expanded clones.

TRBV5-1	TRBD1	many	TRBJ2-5	CASSGQGQETQYF	TGCGCCAGCAGTGGACAGGGGCAAGAGACCCAGTACTTC
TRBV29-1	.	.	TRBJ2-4	CSGYQQGLRIQYF	TGCAGCGGATACCAACAGGGATTACGCATTCAGTACTTC
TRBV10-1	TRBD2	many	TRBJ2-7	CASRHALAGGHEQYF	TGCGCCAGCAGGCACGCACTAGCGGGAGGGCACGAGCAGTACTTC
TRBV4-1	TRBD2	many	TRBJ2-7	CASSHETSGIYEQYF	TGCGCCAGCAGCCACGAGACTAGCGGGATTTACGAGCAGTACTTC
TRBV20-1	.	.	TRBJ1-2	CSARDPNYGYTF	TGCAGTGCTAGAGATCCAAACTATGGCTACACCTTC
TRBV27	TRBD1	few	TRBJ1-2	CASRRQGVINYGYTF	TGTGCCAGCCGACGACAGGGGGTAATTAACTATGGCTACACCTTC
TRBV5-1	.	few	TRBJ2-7	CASSLGSALVEQYF	TGCGCCAGCAGCTTGGGATCGGCCTTGGTGGAGCAGTACTTC
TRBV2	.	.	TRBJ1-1	CASSDGGNTEAFF	TGTGCCAGCAGTGATGGGGGGAACACTGAAGCTTTCTTT
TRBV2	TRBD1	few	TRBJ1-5	CASSVGGQRYQPQHF	TGTGCCAGCAGTGTCGGGGGACAGAGGTATCAGCCCCAGCATTTT
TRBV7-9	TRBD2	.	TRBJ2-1	CASRGLAGDRWFF	TGTGCCAGCAGAGGTCTAGCGGGGGATAGGTGGTTCTTC
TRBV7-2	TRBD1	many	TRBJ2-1	CASSLTGGNEQFF	TGTGCCAGCAGCTTGACAGGGGGCAATGAGCAGTTCTTC
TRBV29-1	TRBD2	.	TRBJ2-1	CSAERDPQFF	TGCAGCGCCGAGCGGGACCCGCAGTTCTTC
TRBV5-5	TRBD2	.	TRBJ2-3	CASSLGPAGGIDTQYF	TGTGCCAGCAGCTTGGGGCCAGCGGGAGGTATAGATACGCAGTATTTT
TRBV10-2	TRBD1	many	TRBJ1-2	CASKPRGRNYGYTF	TGCGCCAGCAAGCCCAGGGGGCGCAACTATGGCTACACCTTC
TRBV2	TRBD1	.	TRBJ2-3	CASSLPGGSTDAQYF	TGTGCCAGCAGTTTACCAGGGGGAAGCACAGATGCGCAGTATTTT
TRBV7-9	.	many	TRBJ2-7	CASSLVAAPLFYEQYF	TGTGCCAGCAGCTTAGTAGCGGCACCCCTCTTCTACGAGCAGTACTTC
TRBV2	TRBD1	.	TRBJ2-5	CASVRGLGETQYF	TGTGCCAGCGTCAGGGGGTTAGGGGAGACCCAGTACTTC
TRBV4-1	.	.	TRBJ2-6	CASSHSGANVLTF	TGCGCCAGCAGCCACTCTGGGGCCAACGTCCTGACTTTC
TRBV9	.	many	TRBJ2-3	CASSVGLSNLGSFTDTQYF	TGTGCCAGCAGCGTAGGGCTGAGCAACTTGGGCAGTTTCACAGATACGCAGTATTTT
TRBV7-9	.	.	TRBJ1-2	CASSGVHYGYTF	TGTGCCAGTTCCGGGGTACACTATGGCTACACCTTC
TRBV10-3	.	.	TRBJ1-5	CAISDQGNNQPQHF	TGTGCCATCAGTGACCAGGGGAACAATCAGCCCCAGCATTTT
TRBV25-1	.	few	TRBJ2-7	CASSAPGQLYEQYF	TGTGCCAGCAGTGCTCCGGGACAACTTTACGAGCAGTACTTC
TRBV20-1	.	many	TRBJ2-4	CSARDLILLAKNIQYF	TGCAGTGCTAGAGACCTTATACTTCTAGCCAAAAACATTCAGTACTTC
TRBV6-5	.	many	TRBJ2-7	CASSYSYGVSSYEQYF	TGTGCCAGCAGTTACTCGTACGGCGTGAGCTCCTACGAGCAGTACTTC
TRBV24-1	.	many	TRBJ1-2	CATSDLGGYGYTF	TGTGCCACCAGTGATTTGGGTGGCTATGGCTACACCTTC
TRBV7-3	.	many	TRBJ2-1	CASSLSQPNEQFF	TGTGCCAGCAGCTTATCTCAGCCCAATGAGCAGTTCTTC
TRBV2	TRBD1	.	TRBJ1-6	CASSEQGTEVNSPLHF	TGTGCCAGCAGTGAACAAGGGACAGAAGTAAATTCACCCCTCCACTTT
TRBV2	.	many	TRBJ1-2	CASTGGVAGYTF	TGTGCCAGCACGGGGGGGGTGGCTGGCTACACCTTC
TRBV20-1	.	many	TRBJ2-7	CSARDQQDPSYEQYF	TGCAGTGCTAGAGATCAACAGGACCCCTCCTACGAGCAGTACTTC
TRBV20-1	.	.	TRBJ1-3	CSARDPGNEINTIYF	TGCAGTGCTAGAGATCCTGGGAACGAGATAAACACCATATATTTT
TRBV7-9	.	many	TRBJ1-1	CASSLVGLNTEAFF	TGTGCCAGCAGCTTAGTTGGGTTGAACACTGAAGCTTTCTTT
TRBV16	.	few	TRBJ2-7	CASSQSLGGIHRSYEQYF	TGTGCCAGCAGCCAATCTCTCGGAGGCATACACCGCTCCTACGAGCAGTACTTC
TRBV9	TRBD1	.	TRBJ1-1	CASSRDRGITEAFF	TGTGCCAGCAGCCGGGACAGGGGAATCACTGAAGCTTTCTTT
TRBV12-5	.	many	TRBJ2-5	CASGPGGTGYQETQYF	TGTGCTAGTGGTCCGGGAGGGACAGGATACCAAGAGACCCAGTACTTC
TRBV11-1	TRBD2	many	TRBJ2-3	CASSLALASGSHSTDTQYF	TGTGCCAGCAGCTTAGCGCTAGCTAGCGGGAGTCACAGCACAGATACGCAGTATTTT
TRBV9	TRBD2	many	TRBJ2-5	CASSPSGRNQETQYF	TGTGCCAGCAGCCCGAGCGGGAGAAACCAAGAGACCCAGTACTTC
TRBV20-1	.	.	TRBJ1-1	CSALTFSDTEAFF	TGCAGTGCTTTGACATTCTCGGACACTGAAGCTTTCTTT
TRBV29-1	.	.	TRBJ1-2	CSARTAYGYTF	TGCAGCGCCCGGACGGCTTATGGCTACACCTTC
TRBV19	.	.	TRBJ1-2	CARIGRLHGYTF	TGTGCCCGTATAGGCCGCTTGCATGGCTACACCTTC
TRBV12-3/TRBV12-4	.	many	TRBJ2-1	CASSFSGTNEQFF	TGTGCCAGCAGTTTTTCAGGGACCAATGAGCAGTTCTTC
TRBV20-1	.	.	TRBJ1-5	CSARDYSNQPQHF	TGCAGTGCTAGAGATTATAGCAATCAGCCCCAGCATTTT
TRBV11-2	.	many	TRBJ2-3	CASSFFTGSGDTQYF	TGTGCCAGCAGCTTTTTCACCGGGAGCGGAGATACGCAGTATTTT
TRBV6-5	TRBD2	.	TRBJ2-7	CASSYSGAGGRDEQYF	TGTGCCAGCAGTTACTCGGGTGCGGGGGGGCGTGACGAGCAGTACTTC
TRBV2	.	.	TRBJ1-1	CASQTGTEAFF	TGTGCCAGCCAAACCGGGACTGAAGCTTTCTTT
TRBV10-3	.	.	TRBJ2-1	CAISDPGRLLNEQFF	TGTGCCATCAGTGACCCGGGACGGCTTTTAAATGAGCAGTTCTTC
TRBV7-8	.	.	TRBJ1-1	CASSFAGEEAFF	TGTGCCAGCAGCTTTGCAGGGGAAGAAGCTTTCTTT
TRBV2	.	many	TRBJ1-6	CACQVFNSPLHF	TGTGCATGTCAGGTCTTTAATTCACCCCTCCACTTT
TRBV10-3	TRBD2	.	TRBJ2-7	CAISHPRFGRGAYEQYF	TGTGCCATCAGCCACCCCCGATTCGGACGGGGGGCCTACGAGCAGTACTTC
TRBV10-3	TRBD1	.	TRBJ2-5	CASRMTGGSETQYF	TGTGCCAGCAGGATGACAGGGGGCTCAGAGACCCAGTACTTC